The entry below describes one T cell receptor beta chain. Antigen: not known. The data were obtained in a study of graft-versus-host responses after intestinal transplantation. Study-wide context: Recipients obtained multivisceral, liver-intestinal, or isolated intestinal transplants. Overall study results and limits: Circulating GvH clones peaking coincided with falling HvG clones soon after transplant. GvH clonotypes were identified within recipient marrow, with a subset emerging first in ileum or blood.

Germline V gene lookup returns CDR1 GTSNPN and CDR2 SVGIG (reference sequence). The CDR3 extends over 11 amino acids. The ends were cut back, 5 bases at V and 7 bases at J, with 12 bases in the middle. Repertoires were generated with immunoSEQ multiplex PCR, while TCRdb's copy carries only in-frame clones and drops some. The data hold some 120,000 clones, with 90% observed a single time. This chain links TRBV30 with TRBJ2-7, with a weak D call TRBD1 (6 bases). The sequencing used unstimulated CD4+ T cells sorted from spleen or lymph node cells, collected before intestinal transplant. The sequence came from a human donor who received an intestinal transplant. CDR3 nucleotide sequence: TGTGCCTGGGGCGGACAGTCGGAGCAGTACTTC. Amino acids: CAWGGQSEQYF.